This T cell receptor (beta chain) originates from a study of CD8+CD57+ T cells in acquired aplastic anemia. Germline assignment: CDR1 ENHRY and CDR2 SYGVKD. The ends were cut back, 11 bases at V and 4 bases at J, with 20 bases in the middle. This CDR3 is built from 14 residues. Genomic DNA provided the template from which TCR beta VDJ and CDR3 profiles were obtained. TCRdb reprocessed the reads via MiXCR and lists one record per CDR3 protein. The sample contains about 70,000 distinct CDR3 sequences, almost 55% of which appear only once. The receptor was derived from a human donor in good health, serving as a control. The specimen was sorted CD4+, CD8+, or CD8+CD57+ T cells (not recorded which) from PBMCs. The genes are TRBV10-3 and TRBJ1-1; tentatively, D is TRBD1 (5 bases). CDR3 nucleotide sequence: TGTGCCGTTCAGGGCACCGGTTTGGTCACTGAAGCTTTCTTT. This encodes CAVQGTGLVTEAFF.